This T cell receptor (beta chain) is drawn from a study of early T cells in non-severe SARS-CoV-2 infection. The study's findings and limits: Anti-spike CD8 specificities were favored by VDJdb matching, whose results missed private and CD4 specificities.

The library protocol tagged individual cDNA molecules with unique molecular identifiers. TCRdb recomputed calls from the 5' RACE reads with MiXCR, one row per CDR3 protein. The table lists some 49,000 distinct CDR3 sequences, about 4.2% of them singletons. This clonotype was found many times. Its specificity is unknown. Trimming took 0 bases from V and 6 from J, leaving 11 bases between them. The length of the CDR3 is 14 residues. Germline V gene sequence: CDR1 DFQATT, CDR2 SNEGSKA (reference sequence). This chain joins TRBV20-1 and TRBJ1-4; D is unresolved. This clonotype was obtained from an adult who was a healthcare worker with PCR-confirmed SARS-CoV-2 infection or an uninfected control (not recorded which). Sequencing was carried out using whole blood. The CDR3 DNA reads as TGCAGTGCTAGAGATTGGGCGGGAGATGAAAAACTGTTTTTT. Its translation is CSARDWAGDEKLFF.